Detailed here is one TCR beta chain. Its antigen is currently unknown. With 3 bases removed from V and 1 base from J, the gap between germline ends came to 3 bases. Germline V gives CDR1 KGHSH, CDR2 LQKENI. This CDR3 contains 12 residues. The source of the sample is a study of PD-1 blockade in classical Hodgkin lymphoma. Points from the study as a whole: CD4+ TCR diversity, unlike CD8+, rose significantly by C4D1. Newly diagnosed patients were reported to exhibit reduced baseline TCR diversity relative to healthy donors.

The protocol was immunoSEQ multiplex PCR, while the TCRdb copy is restricted to in-frame clones and leaves out a portion. The table shows 80,000 to 95,000 clones, with more than 80% occurring only once. Noted time point: cycle 4 day 1 (C4D1), after 6 weeks of nivolumab. All the patients suffered relapse after autologous stem cell transplantation, and brentuximab vedotin exposure differed. This clonotype was obtained from a human donor with classical Hodgkin lymphoma. The chain combines TRBV18 with TRBJ1-2; D is unresolved. Specimen: peripheral blood mononuclear cells (PBMCs), collected before the fourth cycle of nivolumab. The CDR3, as DNA: TGTGCCAGCTCACCTGATAACTATGGCTACACCTTC. It encodes CASSPDNYGYTF.